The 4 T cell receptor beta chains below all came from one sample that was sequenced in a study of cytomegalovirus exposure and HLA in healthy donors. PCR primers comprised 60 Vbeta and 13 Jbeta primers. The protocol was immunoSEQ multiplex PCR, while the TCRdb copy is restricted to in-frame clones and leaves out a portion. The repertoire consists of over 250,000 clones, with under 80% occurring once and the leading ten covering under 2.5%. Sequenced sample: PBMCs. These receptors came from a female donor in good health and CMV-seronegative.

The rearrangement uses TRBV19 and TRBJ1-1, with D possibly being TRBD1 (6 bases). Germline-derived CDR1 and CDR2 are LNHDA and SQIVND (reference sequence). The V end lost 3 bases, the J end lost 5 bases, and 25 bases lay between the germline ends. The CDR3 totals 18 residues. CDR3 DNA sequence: TGTGCCAGTAGTATGCCTTTCAACCCACAGGGACGTAATACTGAAGCTTTCTTT. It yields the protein CASSMPFNPQGRNTEAFF.

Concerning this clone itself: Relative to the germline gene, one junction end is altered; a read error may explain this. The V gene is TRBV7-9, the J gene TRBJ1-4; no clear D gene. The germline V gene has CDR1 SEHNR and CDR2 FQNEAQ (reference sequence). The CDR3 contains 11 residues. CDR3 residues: CSSSSNEKLFF. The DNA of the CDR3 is TGTTCCAGCAGCTCAAATGAAAAACTGTTTTTT.

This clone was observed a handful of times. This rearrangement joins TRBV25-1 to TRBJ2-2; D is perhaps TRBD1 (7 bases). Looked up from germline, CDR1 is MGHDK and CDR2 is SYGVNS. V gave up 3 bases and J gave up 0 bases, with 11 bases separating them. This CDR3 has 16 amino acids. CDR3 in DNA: TGTGCCAGCAGTGACCCCAGGGGGGCGAACACCGGGGAGCTGTTTTTT. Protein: CASSDPRGANTGELFF.

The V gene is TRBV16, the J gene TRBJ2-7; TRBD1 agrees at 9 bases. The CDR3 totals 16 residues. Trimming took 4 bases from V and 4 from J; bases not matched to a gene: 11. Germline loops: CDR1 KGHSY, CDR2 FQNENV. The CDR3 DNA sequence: TGTGCCAGCAGCCGCCAGGCCGGGACAGGGCCGTACGAGCAGTACTTC. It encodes CASSRQAGTGPYEQYF. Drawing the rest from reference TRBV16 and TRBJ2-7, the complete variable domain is GEEVAQTPKHLVRGEGQKAKLYCAPIKGHSYVFWYQQVLKNEFKFLISFQNENVFDETGMPKERFSAKCLPNSPCSLEIQATKLEDSAVYFCASSRQAGTGPYEQYFGPGTRLTVT.